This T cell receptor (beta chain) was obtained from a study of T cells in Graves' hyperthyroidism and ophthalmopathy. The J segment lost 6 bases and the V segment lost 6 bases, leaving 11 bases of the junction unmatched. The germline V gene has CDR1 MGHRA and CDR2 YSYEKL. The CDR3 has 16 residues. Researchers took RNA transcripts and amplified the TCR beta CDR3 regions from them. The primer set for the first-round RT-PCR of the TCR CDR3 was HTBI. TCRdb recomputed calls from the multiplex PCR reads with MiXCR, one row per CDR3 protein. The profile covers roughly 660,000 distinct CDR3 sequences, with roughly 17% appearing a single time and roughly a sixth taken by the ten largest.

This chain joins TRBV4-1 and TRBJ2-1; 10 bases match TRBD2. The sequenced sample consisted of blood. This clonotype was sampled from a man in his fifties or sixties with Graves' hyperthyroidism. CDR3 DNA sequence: TGCGCCAGCAGTCGGACTAGCGGAATGACACTCAATGAGCAGTTCTTC. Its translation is CASSRTSGMTLNEQFF.